What follows is one TCR beta chain and its context. The target antigen is unknown. The sample belongs to a study of Ad26.COV2.S vaccination and SARS-CoV-2 variants. Study-wide context: A COV1001 Ad26.COV2.S trial-arm participant provided the sample. Once or twice, 56 days apart, Ad26.COV2.S was delivered intramuscularly. Study results and limitations: Substantial post-vaccination breadth of spike-specific CD8+ and CD4+ T cell responses was reported. Among vaccine recipients, spike-specific TCR breadth exceeded that of placebo recipients.

Treatment described: some 20 received Ad26.COV2.S at low or high dose, single or two shots; several received placebo; per-sample allocation not given. The study sampled participants on day 63 after the first vaccine or placebo injection. Deletions cut 1 base from V and 9 bases from J, with 9 bases between. CDR3 length: 12 residues. Only in-frame clones appear in the TCRdb table, and some are missing; sequencing was by immunoSEQ multiplex PCR. Counted here are a few hundred thousand clones, 83% occurring once; the ten biggest clones make up about 7.1%. The sequence derives from a person between 18 and 59 years old who received the Ad26.COV2.S COVID-19 vaccine or a placebo. The sequencing used peripheral blood, collected in a trial of Ad26.COV2.S vaccine versus placebo. The chain combines TRBV12-3 or TRBV12-4 with TRBJ2-5; D call uncertain. The CDR3 here is CASSLGGGAQYF. The CDR3 DNA sequence: TGTGCCAGCAGTTTAGGGGGTGGGGCCCAGTACTTC.